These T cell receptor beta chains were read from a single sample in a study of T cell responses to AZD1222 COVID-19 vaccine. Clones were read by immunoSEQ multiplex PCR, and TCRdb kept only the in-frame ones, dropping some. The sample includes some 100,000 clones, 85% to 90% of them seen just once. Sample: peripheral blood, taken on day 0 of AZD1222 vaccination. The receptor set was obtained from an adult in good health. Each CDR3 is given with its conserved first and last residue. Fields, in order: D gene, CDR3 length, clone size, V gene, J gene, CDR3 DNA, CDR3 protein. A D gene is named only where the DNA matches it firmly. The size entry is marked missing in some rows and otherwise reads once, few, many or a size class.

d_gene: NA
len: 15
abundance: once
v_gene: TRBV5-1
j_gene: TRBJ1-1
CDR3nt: TGCGCCAGCAGGCCCCGGGGCTCGTCGAACACTGAAGCTTTCTTT
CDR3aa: CASRPRGSSNTEAFF

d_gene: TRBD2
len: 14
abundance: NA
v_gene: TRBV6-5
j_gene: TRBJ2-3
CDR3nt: TGTGCCAGCAGGTTAGCGGGAGGCGTTGATACGCAGTATTTT
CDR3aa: CASRLAGGVDTQYF

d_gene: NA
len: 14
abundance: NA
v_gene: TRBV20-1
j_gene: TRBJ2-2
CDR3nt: TGCAGTGCTAGTGGGGACTTCCACACCGGGGAGCTGTTTTTT
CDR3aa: CSASGDFHTGELFF

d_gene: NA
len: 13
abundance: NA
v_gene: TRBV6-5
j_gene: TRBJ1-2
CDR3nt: TGTGCCAGCAATCCCGACGGACAGAGGCGCTACACCTTC
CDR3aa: CASNPDGQRRYTF

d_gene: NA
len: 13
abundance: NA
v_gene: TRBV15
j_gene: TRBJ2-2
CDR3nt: TGTGCCACCAGCAGAGCCGGCACCGGGGAGCTGTTTTTT
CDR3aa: CATSRAGTGELFF

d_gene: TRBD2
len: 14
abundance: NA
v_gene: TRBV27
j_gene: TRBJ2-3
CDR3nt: TGTGCCAGCAAACTAGCGGGCCTCACAGATACGCAGTATTTT
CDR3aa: CASKLAGLTDTQYF

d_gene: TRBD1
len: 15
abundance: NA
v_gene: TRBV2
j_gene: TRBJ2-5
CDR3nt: TGTGCCAGCAGTGAAAGGGGGACAGGACAAGAGACCCAGTACTTC
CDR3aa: CASSERGTGQETQYF

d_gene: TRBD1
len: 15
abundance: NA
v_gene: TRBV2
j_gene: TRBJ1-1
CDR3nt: TGTGCCAGCAGTGAAGTCGGGACAGGGGCTTCAGAAGCTTTCTTT
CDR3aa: CASSEVGTGASEAFF

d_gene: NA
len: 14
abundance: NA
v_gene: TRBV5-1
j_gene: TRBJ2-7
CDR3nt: TGCGCCAGCAGCTTGGACGGCGGAAACTACGAGCAGTACTTC
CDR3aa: CASSLDGGNYEQYF

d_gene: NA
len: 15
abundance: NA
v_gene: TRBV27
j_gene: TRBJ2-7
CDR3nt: TGTGCCAGCAGTTGCCCGGCGGAGATGCCACCTGAGCAGTACTTC
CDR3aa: CASSCPAEMPPEQYF

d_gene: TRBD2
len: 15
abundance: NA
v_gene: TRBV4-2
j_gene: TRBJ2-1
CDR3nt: TGTGCCAGCAGCCAAGTTCTAGCGGGGGTCGGCGAGCAGTTCTTC
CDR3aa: CASSQVLAGVGEQFF

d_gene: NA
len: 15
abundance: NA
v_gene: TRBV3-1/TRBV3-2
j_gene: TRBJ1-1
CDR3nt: TGTGCCAGCAGCCAAGTTGCGGGAAGCGGCACTGAAGCTTTCTTT
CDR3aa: CASSQVAGSGTEAFF

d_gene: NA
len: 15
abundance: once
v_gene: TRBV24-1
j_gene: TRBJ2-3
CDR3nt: TGTGCCACCAGTGATTTGGGCGGTAACACAGATACGCAGTATTTT
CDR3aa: CATSDLGGNTDTQYF

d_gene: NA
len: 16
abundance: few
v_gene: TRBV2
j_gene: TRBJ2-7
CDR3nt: TGTGCCAGCAGTGAATTCCGGGCCTTCGGTGGTGACGAGCAGTACTTC
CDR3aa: CASSEFRAFGGDEQYF

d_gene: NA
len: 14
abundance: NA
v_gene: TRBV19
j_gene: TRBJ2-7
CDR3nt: TGTGCCAGTAGTACTTGGGTAGGGAACAACGAGCAGTACTTC
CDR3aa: CASSTWVGNNEQYF

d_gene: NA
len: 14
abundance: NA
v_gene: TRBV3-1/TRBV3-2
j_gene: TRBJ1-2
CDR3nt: TGTGCCAGCAGCGGTACGACAGCTTACTATGGCTACACCTTC
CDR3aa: CASSGTTAYYGYTF

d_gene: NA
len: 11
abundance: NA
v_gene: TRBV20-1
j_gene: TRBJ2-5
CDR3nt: TGCAGTGGGCCAAGGCAAGAGACCCAGTACTTC
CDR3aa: CSGPRQETQYF

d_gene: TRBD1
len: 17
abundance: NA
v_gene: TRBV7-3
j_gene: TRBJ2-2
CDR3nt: TGTGCCAGCAGCCTATGGATAGGGACAGAGAACACCGGGGAGCTGTTTTTT
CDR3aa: CASSLWIGTENTGELFF

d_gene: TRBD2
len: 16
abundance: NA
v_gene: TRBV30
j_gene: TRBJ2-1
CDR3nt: TGTGCCTGGTTGGGGACTAGCGGGAGGACACACAATGAGCAGTTCTTC
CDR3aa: CAWLGTSGRTHNEQFF

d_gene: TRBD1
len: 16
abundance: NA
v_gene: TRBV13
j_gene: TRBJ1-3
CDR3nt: TGTGCCAGCAGTGCTACCGGGACAGGGTCTGGAAACACCATATATTTT
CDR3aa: CASSATGTGSGNTIYF

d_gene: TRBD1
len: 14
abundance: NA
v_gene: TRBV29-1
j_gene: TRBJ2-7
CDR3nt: TGCAGCGCTGCCCCGGGACAGAGCTCCTACGAGCAGTACTTC
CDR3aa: CSAAPGQSSYEQYF

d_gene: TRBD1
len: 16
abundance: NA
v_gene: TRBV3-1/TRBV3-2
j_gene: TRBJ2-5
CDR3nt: TGTGCCAGCAGCGCAGGGACGACAGGGGTCCGAGAGACCCAGTACTTC
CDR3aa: CASSAGTTGVRETQYF

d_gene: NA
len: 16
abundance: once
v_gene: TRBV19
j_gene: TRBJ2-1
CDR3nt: TGTGCCAGTAGTATAGAGACACGGGGGGCATACAATGAGCAGTTCTTC
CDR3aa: CASSIETRGAYNEQFF

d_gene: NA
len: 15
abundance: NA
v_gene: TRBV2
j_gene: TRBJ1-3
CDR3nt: TGTGCCAGCAGAGCCCGGACAGACTCTGGAAACACCATATATTTT
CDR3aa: CASRARTDSGNTIYF

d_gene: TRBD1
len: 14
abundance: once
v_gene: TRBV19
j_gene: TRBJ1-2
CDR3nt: TGTGCCAGTACCTCCCTGGACAGGGGGTATGGCTACACCTTC
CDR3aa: CASTSLDRGYGYTF

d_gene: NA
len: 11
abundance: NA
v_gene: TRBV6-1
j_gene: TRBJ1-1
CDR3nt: TGTGCCAGCACTAAGAACACTGAAGCTTTCTTT
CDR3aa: CASTKNTEAFF

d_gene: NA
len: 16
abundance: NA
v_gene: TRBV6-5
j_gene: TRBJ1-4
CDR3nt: TGTGCCAGCAGTTACTCGAATCCTGGTAGGGGTGAAAAACTGTTTTTT
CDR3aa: CASSYSNPGRGEKLFF